The 25 T cell receptor beta chains below all came from one sample that was sequenced in a study of response to subunit inactivated influenza vaccine. TCRdb called the RT-PCR reads again in MiXCR, with one record for every CDR3 protein. The sample holds around 760,000 distinct CDR3 sequences; around 13% are singletons and the top ten take less than 7%. Sequenced here: PBMCs from blood, sampled about 14 days before vaccination. The receptors come from a man in his forties or fifties who received an inactivated influenza vaccine.

The gene calls are TRBV2 and TRBJ2-1; 13 bases fit TRBD2. Germline loops: CDR1 SNHLY, CDR2 FYNNEI. V dropped 4 bases and J dropped 6; count of bases not matched to a gene: 3. This CDR3 region has 15 residues. The CDR3 region is CASSGLAGGFNEQFF. In DNA form, the CDR3 reads TGTGCCAGCAGTGGACTAGCGGGGGGCTTCAATGAGCAGTTCTTC. Filled out from reference TRBV2 and TRBJ2-1, the complete variable domain reads EPEVTQTPSHQVTQMGQEVILRCVPISNHLYFYWYRQILGQKVEFLVSFYNNEISEKSEIFDDQFSVERPDGSNFTLKIRSTKLEDSAMYFCASSGLAGGFNEQFFGPGTRLTVL.

This clonotype was recorded a few times. The J gene is TRBJ2-3, the V gene TRBV9, with a weak D call TRBD2 (5 bases). The germline V gene encodes CDR1 SGDLS and CDR2 YYNGEE. Trimming took off 0 bases at V and 0 bases at J, with 11 bases between the two ends. This CDR3 is 16 amino acids long. The CDR3 region is CASSVGSRTSTDTQYF. The CDR3 nucleotides are TGTGCCAGCAGCGTAGGCTCGCGGACTAGCACAGATACGCAGTATTTT.

This clonotype appeared a few times. The V call is TRBV19, the J call TRBJ2-1; D not resolved. Germline CDR1 LNHDA, CDR2 SQIVND (reference sequence). CDR3 length equals 13 residues. V lost 6 bases and J lost 7, with 13 bases in between. CDR3: CASSSPPTNEQFF. The CDR3 nucleotides read TGTGCCAGTAGCTCACCCCCGACGAATGAGCAGTTCTTC.

This clonotype has a handful of counts. This chain uses TRBV29-1 with TRBJ1-2, with D perhaps TRBD1 (5 bases). The CDR3 extends over 11 amino acids. The V gene lost 3 bases and the J gene lost 6 bases, with 8 bases spanning the gap. CDR1 is SQVTM, CDR2 ANQGSEA, per germline. The CDR3 loop is CSVEWGDGYTF. The CDR3 DNA sequence: TGCAGCGTTGAGTGGGGGGATGGCTACACCTTC.

This chain links TRBV12-3 or TRBV12-4 with TRBJ2-1; D unclear. The V end was cut by 2 bases, the J end by 6 bases, with 11 bases between. The CDR3 covers 14 residues. The CDR3 loop reads CASSLIRSGNEQFF. DNA for the CDR3: TGTGCCAGCAGTTTAATCCGGTCGGGCAATGAGCAGTTCTTC.

The chain uses TRBV15 and TRBJ2-5; a weak D match, TRBD2 (6 bases). V was clipped by 0 bases and J by 2 bases, with 10 bases between them. The CDR3 has 15 residues. Germline CDR1 reads LNHNV; CDR2 reads YYDKDF (reference sequence). The CDR3 DNA sequence: TGTGCCACCAGCAGAGACGGGACTCTACAAGAGACCCAGTACTTC. Translation gives CATSRDGTLQETQYF.

The J gene is TRBJ2-7, the V gene TRBV11-2; 11 positions agree with TRBD1. The germline V gene has CDR1 SGHAT and CDR2 FQNNGV. This CDR3 has 15 amino acids. J gave up 4 bases and V 2 bases, and 4 bases lay outside the gene matches. In DNA form, the CDR3 reads TGTGCCAGCAGCTTATCGGACAGGGGGCTATACGAGCAGTACTTC. Protein: CASSLSDRGLYEQYF.

V gene TRBV11-2 combines with J gene TRBJ2-7, with a possible D match to TRBD2 (5 bases). V dropped 8 bases and J dropped 0 bases, with 14 bases sitting between them. The germline CDR1 and CDR2 sequences are SGHAT and FQNNGV. The CDR3 length is 14 residues. The CDR3 reads CASRRQAGSYEQYF. The CDR3 DNA reads as TGTGCCAGCCGGAGGCAGGCGGGCTCCTACGAGCAGTACTTC.

In its sample, this clonotype was seen a few times. The gene calls are TRBV11-2 and TRBJ2-7; no firm D call. This CDR3 comprises 14 residues. The germline CDR1 and CDR2 sequences are SGHAT and FQNNGV. V was trimmed by 5 bases and J by 7 bases, leaving 18 bases between them. The CDR3 nucleotides read TGTGCCAGCAGCAGAGGATTGGGGATCGGAGAGCAGTACTTC. This gives the protein CASSRGLGIGEQYF.

This clonotype showed up just a few times. The chain carries TRBV4-1 and TRBJ2-2; 7 nucleotides line up with TRBD1. From germline, CDR1 is MGHRA and CDR2 YSYEKL. V shed 4 bases and J 1 base; nucleotides not matched to a gene: 9. The CDR3 totals 17 residues. CDR3 nucleotide sequence: TGCGCCAGCAGCCGATCACTGACAGGGAGGAACACCGGGGAGCTGTTTTTT. As protein: CASSRSLTGRNTGELFF.

The table lists this clonotype with a few counts. The V call is TRBV20-1, the J call TRBJ2-5; 9 positions agree with TRBD1. CDR1 is DFQATT, CDR2 SNEGSKA, per germline (reference sequence). The CDR3 is 15 residues long. Trimming cost V 6 bases and J 5 bases; bases outside gene matches: 13. CDR3 amino acids: CSATLLGTGSETQYF. In DNA, the CDR3 is TGCAGTGCCACACTCCTTGGGACAGGGTCTGAGACCCAGTACTTC.

The V gene is TRBV20-1, the J gene TRBJ1-2, with no clear D. The germline CDR1 and CDR2 sequences are DFQATT and SNEGSKA (reference sequence). Trimming shortened V by 0 bases and J by 7 bases, and 15 bases separated the two germline ends. The CDR3 totals 14 residues. CDR3 amino acids: CSARDRSVMAGYTF. The CDR3, as DNA: TGCAGTGCTAGAGATAGATCCGTAATGGCTGGCTACACCTTC.

In its sample, this clonotype was seen a few times. This sequence joins TRBV28 and TRBJ2-1; the match to TRBD2 covers 9 bases. The CDR3 contains 15 residues. Germline values: CDR1 MDHEN, CDR2 SYDVKM. V gave up 5 bases and J gave up 7 bases; unmatched junction bases: 9. The CDR3, as DNA: TGTGCCAGCAGTCCAATAGCGGGAGAGGGGAATGAGCAGTTCTTC. It codes for CASSPIAGEGNEQFF.

The genes are TRBV12-3 or TRBV12-4 and TRBJ2-1; 7 bases fit TRBD2. The CDR3 spans 14 residues. Trimming cost V 2 bases and J 6 bases; bases outside gene matches: 4. CDR3 amino acids: CASSLSASGNEQFF. CDR3 coding DNA: TGTGCCAGCAGTTTATCGGCTAGCGGCAATGAGCAGTTCTTC.

This rearrangement joins TRBV28 to TRBJ1-2; D is uncertain. CDR3 length equals 14 residues. The V gene's germline CDR1 is MDHEN and CDR2 SYDVKM. Trimming stripped 3 bases from V and 0 bases from J, with 8 bases between. The CDR3 sequence: CASSLGSSNYGYTF. The CDR3 nucleotides read TGTGCCAGCAGTTTGGGCAGTTCTAACTATGGCTACACCTTC.

This clonotype appeared a few times. V usage is TRBV6-2 or TRBV6-3 and J usage is TRBJ2-5, with a tentative D call TRBD2 (6 bases). This CDR3 is built from 14 residues. Germline assignment: CDR1 MNHEY and CDR2 SVGEGT. V lost 2 bases and J 0 bases, leaving 7 bases between the germline ends. The CDR3 reads CASSYRGYQETQYF. The DNA for the CDR3 is TGTGCCAGCAGTTACCGGGGGTACCAAGAGACCCAGTACTTC.

This clonotype was counted a few times. V and J are TRBV20-1 and TRBJ2-1; D remains ambiguous. Germline CDR1 DFQATT, CDR2 SNEGSKA (reference sequence). The CDR3 length is 13 residues. V was clipped by 1 base and J by 8 bases, with 12 bases between them. The CDR3 reads CSARASTKDEQFF. The CDR3 region has the DNA TGCAGTGCTAGAGCCTCGACAAAGGATGAGCAGTTCTTC.

This clonotype was counted between two and nine times. This CDR3 reads CASSQEVSQGLDGQYF. The CDR3 DNA follows: TGCGCCAGCAGCCAAGAAGTAAGCCAGGGGTTAGATGGGCAGTACTTC. This chain connects TRBV4-3 to TRBJ2-7; D possibly corresponds to TRBD1 (6 bases). The CDR3 totals 16 residues. V dropped 0 bases and J dropped 9 bases, with 21 bases sitting between them. From germline, CDR1 is LGHNA and CDR2 YSLEER.

V is TRBV15 and J is TRBJ2-7, with 9 bases that match TRBD1. The V gene end was trimmed by 4 bases and the J gene end by 3 bases; junction bases not matched to a gene: 7. The CDR3 totals 15 residues. CDR1 and CDR2 (germline): LNHNV, YYDKDF (reference sequence). The CDR3 is CATSTNPTGGYEQYF. CDR3 coding DNA: TGTGCCACCAGCACGAACCCGACAGGGGGCTACGAGCAGTACTTC. Using reference TRBV15 and TRBJ2-7 for the parts outside the CDR3, the full variable domain is DAMVIQNPRYQVTQFGKPVTLSCSQTLNHNVMYWYQQKSSQAPKLLFHYYDKDFNNEADTPDNFQSRRPNTSFCFLDIRSPGLGDTAMYLCATSTNPTGGYEQYFGPGTRLTVT.

In its sample, this clonotype was seen many times. The chain recombines TRBV20-1 with TRBJ2-4; TRBD2 aligns across 12 bases. Trimming removed 5 bases from V and 6 bases from J; junction bases left unmatched: 5. There are 14 residues in the CDR3. Germline V lookup: CDR1 DFQATT, CDR2 SNEGSKA (reference sequence). CDR3 amino acids: CSASSGRAGNIQYF. The CDR3 DNA follows: TGCAGTGCTTCTAGCGGGAGGGCCGGAAACATTCAGTACTTC.

This clonotype was counted between two and nine times. The DNA for the CDR3 is TGTGCCAGCAGCTCCCCGAAGTCCAGCGGGAGGGCCTACGAGCAGTACTTC. It encodes CASSSPKSSGRAYEQYF. The chain has TRBV7-2 and TRBJ2-7; 10 nucleotides align to TRBD2. The V and J ends lost 4 bases and 2 bases, in that order; junction bases with no gene match: 11. Per the germline V gene, CDR1 is SGHTA and CDR2 is FQGNSA. The CDR3 sequence is 17 residues long.

The J gene is TRBJ2-4, the V gene TRBV3-1, with D possibly TRBD1 on 5 matching bases. Trimming left V 0 bases short and J 6 bases short, with 15 bases between. Germline-derived CDR1 and CDR2 are LGHDT and YNNKEL (reference sequence). This CDR3 region has 16 residues. This CDR3 reads CASSQDRAVRGNIQYF. The CDR3 DNA reads as TGTGCCAGCAGCCAAGATCGGGCCGTTAGGGGAAACATTCAGTACTTC.

CDR3 DNA sequence: TGCAGTGCTAGAGAGGGGGCAGCAAAGCAGTACTTC. Translation gives CSAREGAAKQYF. The chain couples TRBV20-1 to TRBJ2-7; perhaps TRBD1 as D (6 bases). V was shortened by 0 bases and J by 8 bases, with 11 bases between the two germline ends. Germline values: CDR1 DFQATT, CDR2 SNEGSKA (reference sequence). This CDR3 is 12 amino acids long.

CDR3 protein: CASSPTGQVPQQFF. In nucleotides, the CDR3 is TGTGCCAGCTCACCGACAGGGCAAGTCCCCCAGCAGTTCTTC. The chain links TRBV18 to TRBJ2-1, with 7 bases that match TRBD1. Germline CDR1 and CDR2: KGHSH and LQKENI. The ends lost 3 bases at V and 11 bases at J; junction bases unmatched: 10. The CDR3 spans 14 residues.

This chain connects TRBV6-5 to TRBJ2-7, with TRBD2 matching over 7 bases. Trimming removed 1 base from V and 2 bases from J; junction bases left unmatched: 5. Germline-derived CDR1 and CDR2 are MNHEY and SVGAGI. The CDR3 consists of 15 residues. The CDR3 region has the DNA TGTGCCAGCAGTTACTGGGCGGGAGACCCCTACGAGCAGTACTTC. This encodes CASSYWAGDPYEQYF.